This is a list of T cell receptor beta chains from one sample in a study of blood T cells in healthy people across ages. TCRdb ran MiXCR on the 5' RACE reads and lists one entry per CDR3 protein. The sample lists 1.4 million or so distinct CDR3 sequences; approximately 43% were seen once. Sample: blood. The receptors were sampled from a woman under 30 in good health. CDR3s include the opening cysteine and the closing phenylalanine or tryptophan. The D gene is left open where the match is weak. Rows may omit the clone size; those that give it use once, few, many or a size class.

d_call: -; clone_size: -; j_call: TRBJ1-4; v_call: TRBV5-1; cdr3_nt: TGCGCCAGCAGCTTGGCCGGTAGGAGGGGTCGGTATGAAAAACTGTTTTTT; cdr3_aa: CASSLAGRRGRYEKLFF
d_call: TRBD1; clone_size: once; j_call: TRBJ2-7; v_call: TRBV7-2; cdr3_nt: TGTGCCAGCAGCTCCCCCGGGACAGGGAGTAATGAGCAGTACTTC; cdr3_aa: CASSSPGTGSNEQYF
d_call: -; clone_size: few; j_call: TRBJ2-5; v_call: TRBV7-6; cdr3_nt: TGTGCCAGCAGTCTCAATAGCGGACCACAAGAGACCCAGTACTTC; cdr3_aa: CASSLNSGPQETQYF
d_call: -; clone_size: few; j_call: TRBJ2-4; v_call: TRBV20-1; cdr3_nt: TGCAGTGCTAGCGGTGGGGGAAAAAACATTCAGTACTTC; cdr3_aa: CSASGGGKNIQYF
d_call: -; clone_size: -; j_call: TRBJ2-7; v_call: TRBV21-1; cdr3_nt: TGTGCCAGCAGCAGCAGGGTAGATGCTTCTTACGAGCAGTACTTC; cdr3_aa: CASSSRVDASYEQYF
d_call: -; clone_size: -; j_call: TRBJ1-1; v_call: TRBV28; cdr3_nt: TGTGCCAGCACCAGGACGGCCTTGAACACTGAAGCTTTCTTT; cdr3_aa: CASTRTALNTEAFF
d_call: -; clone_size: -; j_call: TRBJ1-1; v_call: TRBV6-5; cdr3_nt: TGTGCCAGCAGCTCCGACTCTCTGGAGCCGTCTGAAGCTTTCTTT; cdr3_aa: CASSSDSLEPSEAFF
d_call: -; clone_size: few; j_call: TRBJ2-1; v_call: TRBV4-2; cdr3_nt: TGTGCCAGCAGCCAAGTTCCTAATGAGCAGTTCTTC; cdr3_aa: CASSQVPNEQFF
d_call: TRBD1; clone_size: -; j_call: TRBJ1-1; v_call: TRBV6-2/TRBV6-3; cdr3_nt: TGTGCCAGCAGTAGAGCCGGGACAGGGGACACTGAAGCTTTCTTT; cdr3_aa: CASSRAGTGDTEAFF
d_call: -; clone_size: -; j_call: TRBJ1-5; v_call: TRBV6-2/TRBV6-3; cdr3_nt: TGTGCCAGCAACGCAGGCATTACAAGCAATCAGCCCCAGCATTTT; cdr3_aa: CASNAGITSNQPQHF
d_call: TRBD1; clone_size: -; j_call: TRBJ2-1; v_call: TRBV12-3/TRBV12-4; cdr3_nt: TGTGCCAGCAGGTTGACAGGGGGGAATTTTAAACAGTTCTTC; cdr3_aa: CASRLTGGNFKQFF
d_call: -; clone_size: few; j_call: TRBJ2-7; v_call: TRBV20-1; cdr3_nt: TGCAGTGCTAGACCGGTTTGGGATACCTACGAGCAGTACTTC; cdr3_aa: CSARPVWDTYEQYF
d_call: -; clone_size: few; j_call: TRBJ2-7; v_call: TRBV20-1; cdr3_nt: TGCAGTGCTAGAGTAGGGTCTCGGGGCCCCTACGAGCAGTACTTC; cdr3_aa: CSARVGSRGPYEQYF
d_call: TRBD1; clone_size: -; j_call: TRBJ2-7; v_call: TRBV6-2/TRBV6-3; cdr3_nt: TGTGCCAGCAGTGACGAGACAGGGGCAAGCGAGCAGTACTTC; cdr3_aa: CASSDETGASEQYF
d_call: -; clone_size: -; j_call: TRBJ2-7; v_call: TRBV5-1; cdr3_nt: TGCGCCAGCAGCTACGACATAGGGGGCTACGAGCAGTACTTC; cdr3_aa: CASSYDIGGYEQYF
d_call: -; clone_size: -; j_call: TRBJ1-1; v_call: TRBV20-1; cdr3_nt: TGCAGTGCTTTCCGGGACACGAACACTGAAGCTTTCTTT; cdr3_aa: CSAFRDTNTEAFF
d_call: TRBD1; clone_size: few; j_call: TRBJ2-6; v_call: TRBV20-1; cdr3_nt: TGCAGTGCTGGGGGACAGTGGGCTTCAGGGGCCAACGTCCTGACTTTC; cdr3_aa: CSAGGQWASGANVLTF
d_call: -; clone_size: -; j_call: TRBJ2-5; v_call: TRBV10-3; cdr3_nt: TGTGCCTCGGGCCGGCAGGCCGAAGAGCAGTACTTC; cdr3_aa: CASGRQAEEQYF
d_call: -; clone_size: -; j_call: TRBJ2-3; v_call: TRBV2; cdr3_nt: TGTGCCAGCAGGGGGCTCGGGGGGCACAAGCCGCTTAAGGGTAATACGCAGTATTTT; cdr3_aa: CASRGLGGHKPLKGNTQYF
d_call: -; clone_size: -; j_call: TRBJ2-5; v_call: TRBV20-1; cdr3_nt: TGCAGTGCTAGAGATCCCAAGAGGGGAGTCGAAGAGACCCAGTACTTC; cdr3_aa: CSARDPKRGVEETQYF
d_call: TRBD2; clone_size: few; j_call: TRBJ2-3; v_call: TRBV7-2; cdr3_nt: TGTGCCAGCAGCTCAGCCGGGACTAGTTGGGCAGATACGCAGTATTTT; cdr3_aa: CASSSAGTSWADTQYF
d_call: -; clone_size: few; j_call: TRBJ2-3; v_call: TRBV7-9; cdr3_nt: TGTGCCAGCAGAAAACAGGGCCCAGATACACAGTATTTT; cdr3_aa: CASRKQGPDTQYF
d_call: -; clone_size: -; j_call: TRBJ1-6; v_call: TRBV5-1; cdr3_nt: TGCGCCAGCGCCTACGGACAACGGGATTCACCCCTCCACTTT; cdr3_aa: CASAYGQRDSPLHF
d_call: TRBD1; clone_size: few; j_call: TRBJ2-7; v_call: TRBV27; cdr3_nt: TGTGCCAGCAGCGGGGACAGGGCCCACGAGCAGTACTTC; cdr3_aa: CASSGDRAHEQYF
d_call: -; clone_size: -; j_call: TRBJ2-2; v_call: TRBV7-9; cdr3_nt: TGTGCCCCCACCGAGCGAACCCCGAACACCGGGGAGCTGTTTTTT; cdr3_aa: CAPTERTPNTGELFF
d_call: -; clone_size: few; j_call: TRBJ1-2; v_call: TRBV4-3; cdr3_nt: TGCGCCAGCAGCCAAGATTGGGCGGGCCAAGCTGGCTACACCTTC; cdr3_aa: CASSQDWAGQAGYTF
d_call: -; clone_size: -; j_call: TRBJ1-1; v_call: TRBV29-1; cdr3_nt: TGCAGCGTTTCCAACCTGGGAACTGAAGCTTTCTTT; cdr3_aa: CSVSNLGTEAFF
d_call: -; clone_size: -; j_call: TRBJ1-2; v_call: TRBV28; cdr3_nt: TGTGCCAGCATTCCCACGGACCGAATAGATAACTATGGCTACACCTTC; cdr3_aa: CASIPTDRIDNYGYTF
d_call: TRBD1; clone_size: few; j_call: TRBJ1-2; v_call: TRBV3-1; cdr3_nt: TGTGCCAGCAGCTCGACAGGGCAAGGCTACACCTTC; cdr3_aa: CASSSTGQGYTF
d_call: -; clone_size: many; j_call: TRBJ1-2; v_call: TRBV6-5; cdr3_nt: TGTGCCAGCAGATTAGACAGTAACTATGGCTACACCTTC; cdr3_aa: CASRLDSNYGYTF
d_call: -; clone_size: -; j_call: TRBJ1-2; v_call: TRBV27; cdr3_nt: TGTGCCAGCAGTTTATCGTTTGGCTATGGCTACACCTTC; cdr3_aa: CASSLSFGYGYTF
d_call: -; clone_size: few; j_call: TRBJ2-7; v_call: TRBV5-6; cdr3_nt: TGTGCCAGCAGCTCCACCCCTTCCGGACAATACTACGAGCAGTACTTC; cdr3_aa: CASSSTPSGQYYEQYF
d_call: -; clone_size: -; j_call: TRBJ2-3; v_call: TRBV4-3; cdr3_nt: TGCGCCAGCAGCCAAGAAATCCAAGGATGGGGGACCACAGATACGCAGTATTTT; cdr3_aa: CASSQEIQGWGTTDTQYF
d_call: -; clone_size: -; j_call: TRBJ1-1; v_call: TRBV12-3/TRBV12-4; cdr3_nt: TGTGCCAGCAGGGGGCACGAGAGCGTGAACATTGAAGCTTTCTTT; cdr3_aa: CASRGHESVNIEAFF
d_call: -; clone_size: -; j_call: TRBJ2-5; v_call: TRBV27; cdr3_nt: TGTGCCAGCAGTTTAGTAGGGTTTCGGCAAGAGACCCAGTACTTC; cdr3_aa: CASSLVGFRQETQYF